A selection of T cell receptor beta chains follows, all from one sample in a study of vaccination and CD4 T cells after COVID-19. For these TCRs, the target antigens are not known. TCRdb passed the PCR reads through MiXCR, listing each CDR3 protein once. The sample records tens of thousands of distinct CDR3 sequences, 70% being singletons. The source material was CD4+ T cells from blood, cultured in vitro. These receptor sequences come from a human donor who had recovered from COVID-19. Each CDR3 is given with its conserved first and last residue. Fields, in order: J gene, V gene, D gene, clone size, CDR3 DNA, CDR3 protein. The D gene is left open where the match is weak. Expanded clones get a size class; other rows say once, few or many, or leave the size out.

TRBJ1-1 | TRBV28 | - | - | TGTGCCAGCAATGTAAACACTGAAGCTTTCTTT | CASNVNTEAFF
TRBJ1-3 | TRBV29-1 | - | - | TGCAGCGTTGAAGAGAGTGACACCATATATTTT | CSVEESDTIYF
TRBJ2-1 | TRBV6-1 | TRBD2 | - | TGTGCCAGCAGATCAGGACTAGCGGTCAACTCCTACAATGAGCAGTTCTTC | CASRSGLAVNSYNEQFF
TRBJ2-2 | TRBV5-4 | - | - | TGTGCCAGCAGCCCCCGGACAGCGACGAACACCGGGGAGCTGTTTTTT | CASSPRTATNTGELFF
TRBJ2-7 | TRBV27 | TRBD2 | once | TGTGCCAGCAGGTCGCAGACTAGCGCGGGGGAGCAGTACTTC | CASRSQTSAGEQYF
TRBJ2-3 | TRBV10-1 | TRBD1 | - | TGCGCCAGCAGGGGGGACAGGGATACAGATACGCAGTATTTT | CASRGDRDTDTQYF
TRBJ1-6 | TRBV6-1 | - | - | TGTGCCAGCACCTTAGACAGTAATTCACCCCTCCACTTT | CASTLDSNSPLHF
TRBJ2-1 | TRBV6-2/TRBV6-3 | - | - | TGTGCCAGCACGAGACCCGGCCATGAGCAGTTCTTC | CASTRPGHEQFF
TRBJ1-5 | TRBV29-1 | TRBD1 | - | TGCAGCGTCATCGATGGGGCAGGGGGAGAGATTGGTCAGCCCCAGCATTTT | CSVIDGAGGEIGQPQHF
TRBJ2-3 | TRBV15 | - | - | TGTGCCACCAGCAGATACACAGATACGCAGTATTTT | CATSRYTDTQYF
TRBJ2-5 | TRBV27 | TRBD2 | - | TGTGCCAGCAGTCCCAGTGGGAGCGGGATGCAAGAGGCCCAGTACTTC | CASSPSGSGMQEAQYF
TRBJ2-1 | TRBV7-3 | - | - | TGTGCCAGCAGCTCGGGGGTCCATAGTGAGCAGTTCTTC | CASSSGVHSEQFF
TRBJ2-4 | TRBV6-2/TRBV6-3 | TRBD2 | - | TGTGCCAGCCTCGGACTAGCGGGAGTGTGGGGCAAAAACATTCAGTACTTC | CASLGLAGVWGKNIQYF
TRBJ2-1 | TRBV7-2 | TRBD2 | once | TGTGCCAGCAGCTTATCTAGCGGGATTGAGCAGTTCTTC | CASSLSSGIEQFF
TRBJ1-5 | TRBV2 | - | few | TGTGCCAGCGAAGCCGGGACGGACAATCAGCCCCAGCATTTT | CASEAGTDNQPQHF
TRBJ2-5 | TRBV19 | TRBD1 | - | TGTGCCAGTAGTTGGGACAGGGGAGAGACCCAGTACTTC | CASSWDRGETQYF